This T cell receptor (beta chain) appears in the sequencing data of a study of blood T cell repertoires in COVID-19. For the study at large: Specimens from acute and convalescent COVID-19 originated in the United States, Italy and Spain. Nucleic acid was either cDNA or gDNA, and it came from T cells, B-cell-depleted T cells, or PBMCs.

Per the authors' pipeline: Amplified reference gene primers provided the basis for estimating nucleated cell counts. Profiling relied on immunoSEQ multiplex PCR, and the TCRdb table lists in-frame clones only, not all of them. V, J and clone size reflect that table, while D and trimming were determined from the DNA. The repertoire holds around 71,000 clones, with 65% to 80% as singletons. Germline V gene lookup returns CDR1 MNHEY and CDR2 SMNVEV (reference sequence). The CDR3 is made up of 13 amino acids. V was shortened by 5 bases and J by 8 bases, with 15 bases between the two germline ends. The sequencing input was peripheral blood. The sequence derives from a woman older than 75 with active or convalescent COVID-19. This chain joins TRBV27 and TRBJ1-2; D is ambiguous. Here the CDR3 DNA reads TGTGCCAGCAGTCTAGGAGGAGGGTGGGGCTACACCTTC. Translating gives CASSLGGGWGYTF.